What follows describes a single T cell receptor (beta chain). Its matching antigen is unknown. A much larger clone differs from this one at a single base, so this may be a read error. The data derive from a study of regulatory T cells in long-lasting Graves disease. Time point defined: newly diagnosed GD, antithyroid drugs for less than 3 months. Scientists built the TCR library using RNA that was extracted from PBMCs. Study-wide results and limits: Between persistent patients, about 2,500 public clonotypes were shared, exceeding the approximately 900 shared between new patients. Reduced TCR diversity was observed in persistent Graves' patients versus newly diagnosed patients.

Investigators prepared the TCR beta libraries by applying iRepertoire HTBI primers and Arm-PCR of CDR3 regions. TCRdb reanalysed the multiplex PCR reads using MiXCR and keeps one entry per CDR3 protein. There are 450,000 to 650,000 distinct CDR3 sequences in the sample; about 15% occur only once, and approximately 25% lies in the top ten. The CDR3 contains 14 residues. CDR1 and CDR2 from the germline V gene are DFQATT and SNEGSKA (reference sequence). These sequences were also reported in another study, on T cells in Graves' hyperthyroidism and ophthalmopathy. As reported in that work: Hyperthyroidism of Graves' type that showed no ophthalmopathy progression within 18 months was stable.

The chain carries TRBV20-1 and TRBJ2-1; 9 bases fit TRBD1. The clonotype originates from a woman aged 40-60 years with Graves disease. The sample here was peripheral blood mononuclear cells (PBMCs), taken at new diagnosis, from a patient treated with antithyroid drugs. Written as DNA, the CDR3 is TGCAGTGCTAGGTTACAGGGGGCTCGTAATGAGCGGTTCTTC. It yields the protein CSARLQGARNERFF.